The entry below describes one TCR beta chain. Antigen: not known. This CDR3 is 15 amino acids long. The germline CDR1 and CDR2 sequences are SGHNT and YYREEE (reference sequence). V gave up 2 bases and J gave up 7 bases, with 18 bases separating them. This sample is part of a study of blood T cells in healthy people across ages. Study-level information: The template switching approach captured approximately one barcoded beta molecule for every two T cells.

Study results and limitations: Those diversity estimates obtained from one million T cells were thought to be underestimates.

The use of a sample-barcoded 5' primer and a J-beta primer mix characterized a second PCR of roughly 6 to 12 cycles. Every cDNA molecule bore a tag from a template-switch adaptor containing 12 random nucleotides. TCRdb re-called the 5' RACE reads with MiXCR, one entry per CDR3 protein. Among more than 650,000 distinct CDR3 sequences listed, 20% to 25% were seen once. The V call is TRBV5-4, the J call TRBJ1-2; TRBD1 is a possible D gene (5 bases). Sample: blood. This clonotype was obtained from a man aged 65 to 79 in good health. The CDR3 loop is CASSFLTGTFPGYTF. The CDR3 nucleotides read TGTGCCAGCAGCTTCCTAACCGGGACTTTCCCTGGCTACACCTTC.